The 8 T cell receptor beta chains below come from one sample, sequenced in a study of radiation and T cells in renal cell carcinoma. As for time point: blood 4 weeks post-SBRT, at nephrectomy. Treatment of the sample: 15 Gy SBRT to primary tumor, nephrectomy 4 weeks later. Assay: immunoSEQ multiplex PCR; the TCRdb copy retains only in-frame clones and omits some. Here the sample spans fewer than 85,000 clones, roughly nine tenths being singletons. The source was blood, collected from a patient whose treatment included radiotherapy and nephrectomy. These receptors were obtained from a woman in her 70s with renal cell carcinoma.

The chain employs TRBV6-1 and TRBJ1-1; tentative D call: TRBD1 (5 bases). The germline V and J ends were trimmed by 4 bases and 5 bases, with 14 bases remaining between them. CDR3 length equals 14 residues. Germline CDR1 is MNHNS and CDR2 is SASEGT. CDR3 in DNA: TGTGCCAGCAGTGGGGTCAGGGTCGGAACTGAAGCTTTCTTT. Amino acids: CASSGVRVGTEAFF.

V and J are TRBV19 and TRBJ1-6; the D gene is possibly TRBD1 (5 bases). CDR1 is LNHDA, CDR2 SQIVND, per germline (reference sequence). Trimming shortened V by 4 bases and J by 7 bases, and 14 bases separated the two germline ends. The length of the CDR3 is 15 residues. In nucleotides, the CDR3 is TGTGCCAGTAGTACTTACGGGACGGGGAATTCACCCCTCCACTTT. Encoded protein: CASSTYGTGNSPLHF.

This chain connects TRBV7-2 to TRBJ2-2; 8 bases are a match to TRBD1. The V gene's germline CDR1 is SGHTA and CDR2 FQGNSA. This CDR3 region has 14 residues. Trimming cost V 3 bases and J 5 bases; bases outside gene matches: 2. The CDR3 DNA reads as TGTGCCAGCAGCTTGACAGGGGTGACCGGGGAGCTGTTTTTT. This translates into CASSLTGVTGELFF.

This clone has just one count. This chain uses TRBV7-9 with TRBJ2-7, with a weak D call TRBD1 (6 bases). V shed 5 bases and J shed 2 bases, with 13 bases lying between them. CDR1 is SEHNR and CDR2 is FQNEAQ in the germline V gene (reference sequence). The CDR3 contains 14 residues. CDR3 residues: CASSPAGTTYEQYF. In DNA, the CDR3 is TGTGCCAGCAGCCCCGCCGGGACAACCTACGAGCAGTACTTC.

In nucleotides, the CDR3 is TGTGCCAGCAGCTCGCGGCAGGGGAAGGTTCGGAACACTGAAGCTTTCTTT. This encodes CASSSRQGKVRNTEAFF. V is TRBV7-9 and J is TRBJ1-1; tentative D call: TRBD1 (6 bases). The CDR3 contains 17 residues. Germline V CDR1 and CDR2: SEHNR, FQNEAQ (reference sequence). The V end was cut by 4 bases, the J end by 1 base, with 19 bases between.

The genes are TRBV19 and TRBJ1-2; D is ambiguous. V lost 5 bases and J lost 4, with 17 bases in between. Germline CDR1 reads LNHDA; CDR2 reads SQIVND (reference sequence). The CDR3 length is 15 residues. CDR3 residues: CASSPSSVIRYGYTF. The CDR3 coding sequence is TGTGCCAGTAGTCCCAGTTCAGTTATTCGCTATGGCTACACCTTC.

The V call is TRBV11-2, the J call TRBJ2-3, with 7 bases identical to TRBD2. V lost 5 bases and J lost 2; bases outside the gene matches: 4. The CDR3 loop spans 14 amino acids. CDR1 is SGHAT and CDR2 is FQNNGV in the germline V gene. The CDR3 sequence: CASSRGGDTDTQYF. CDR3 in DNA: TGTGCCAGCAGCCGGGGAGGGGACACAGATACGCAGTATTTT.

This chain links TRBV27 with TRBJ1-2; tentatively, D is TRBD1 (5 bases). The CDR3 extends over 16 amino acids. CDR1 and CDR2 (germline): MNHEY, SMNVEV (reference sequence). V was pared by 5 bases and J by 4 bases, with 20 bases between. The CDR3 DNA reads TGTGCCAGCAGTATAGACGGCGGGGCGGGTCGCTATGGCTACACCTTC. Encoded protein: CASSIDGGAGRYGYTF.